This is a list of T cell receptor beta chains from one sample in a study of blood T cell repertoires in COVID-19. Data came from immunoSEQ multiplex PCR; TCRdb stores just in-frame clones and leaves some out. The table lists about 160,000 clones, approximately 88% of them singletons. The sample comprised peripheral blood. Receptor source: a woman of 80 years or more with active or convalescent COVID-19. The CDR3 runs from the conserved cysteine through the conserved F or W. The D gene is left open where the match is weak. The listing skips clone size in some rows; elsewhere it reads once, few, many or a size class.

j_call | v_call | clone_size | d_call | cdr3_aa | cdr3_nt
TRBJ2-1 | TRBV7-2 | NA | TRBD2 | CASSFPTSGGPYNEQFF | TGTGCCAGCAGCTTTCCGACTAGCGGGGGGCCCTACAATGAGCAGTTCTTC
TRBJ1-6 | TRBV4-1 | NA | TRBD1 | CASSSDRVNSPLHF | TGCGCCAGCAGCTCCGACAGGGTGAATTCACCCCTCCACTTT
TRBJ2-7 | TRBV11-3 | NA | NA | CASSHTGVSYEQYF | TGTGCCAGCAGCCACACCGGAGTCTCCTACGAGCAGTACTTC
TRBJ1-2 | TRBV13 | NA | TRBD1 | CASSSRGLYGYTF | TGTGCCAGCAGCAGTAGGGGGCTCTATGGCTACACCTTC
TRBJ1-6 | TRBV7-2 | NA | TRBD1 | CASSPRDRNSPLHF | TGTGCCAGCAGCCCCCGGGACAGAAATTCACCCCTCCACTTT
TRBJ2-2 | TRBV3-1/TRBV3-2 | NA | TRBD1 | CASSLSGQGYGELFF | TGTGCCAGCAGCCTTTCGGGACAGGGGTACGGGGAGCTGTTTTTT
TRBJ1-3 | TRBV19 | NA | TRBD1 | CASSPHRQGLDGNTIYF | TGTGCCAGTAGCCCGCATCGACAGGGGCTGGACGGAAACACCATATATTTT
TRBJ1-1 | TRBV5-4 | NA | NA | CASSLAALGGNTEAFF | TGTGCCAGCAGCTTGGCAGCATTAGGGGGGAACACTGAAGCTTTCTTT
TRBJ2-1 | TRBV4-3 | NA | NA | CASSQDSDGSDEQFF | TGCGCCAGCAGCCAAGATAGTGATGGGAGCGATGAGCAGTTCTTC
TRBJ2-1 | TRBV5-6 | once | TRBD2 | CASTSGAGGFYNEQFF | TGTGCCAGCACTTCTGGGGCGGGGGGCTTTTACAATGAGCAGTTCTTC
TRBJ1-1 | TRBV6-6 | NA | TRBD1 | CASSSGTGGWGTEAFF | TGTGCCAGCAGTTCCGGGACAGGGGGCTGGGGCACTGAAGCTTTCTTT
TRBJ2-2 | TRBV19 | NA | TRBD1 | CASSSRTGGTGELFF | TGTGCCAGTAGTTCGAGGACAGGGGGGACCGGGGAGCTGTTTTTT
TRBJ1-5 | TRBV7-8 | NA | TRBD1 | CASSMDRGNNQPQHF | TGTGCCAGCAGCATGGACAGGGGGAACAATCAGCCCCAGCATTTT